This is a list of T cell receptor beta chains from one sample in a study of cytomegalovirus exposure and HLA in healthy donors. Clones were sequenced by immunoSEQ multiplex PCR, and TCRdb holds only the in-frame ones, with some missing. The sample comprises 60,000 to 85,000 clones, more than 60% of which are singletons, and less than 2% rests with the top ten. The sample taken for sequencing was PBMCs. These receptors originate from a man aged 35-49 years in good health and CMV-seronegative. Both conserved end residues are part of each CDR3. Clone size is not always given. Where it is, it says once, few, many or a class for expanded clones.

-	TRBJ1-6	TRBV4-2	CASSQASGERNSPLHF
-	TRBJ1-5	TRBV30	CAWGRDREFRGNQPQHF
-	TRBJ1-4	TRBV28	CASKRGRGEKLFF
-	TRBJ2-7	TRBV7-9	CSSSLRGISEQYF
-	TRBJ2-7	TRBV4-1	CASSSSGTGLYEQYF
-	TRBJ1-1	TRBV7-3	CASSVPGPNTEAFF
-	TRBJ2-7	TRBV29-1	CSVGPGTGPNEQYF
-	TRBJ2-6	TRBV28	CASSLGRGLFGANVLTF
-	TRBJ1-4	TRBV5-1	CASRRDSYNANEKLFF
-	TRBJ1-2	TRBV6-5	CASSPGYYGYTF
few	TRBJ1-1	TRBV10-3	CAISKTGKDTEAFF
-	TRBJ2-3	TRBV7-8	CASSLASGTTLFSTDTQYF
-	TRBJ1-2	TRBV5-1	CASSPDRADGYTF
-	TRBJ2-1	TRBV25-1	CASSSGDYINEQFF
-	TRBJ2-7	TRBV10-3	CAIRGTASSYEQYF
-	TRBJ2-1	TRBV9	CASSVRTSGSNEQFF
-	TRBJ2-1	TRBV2	CASSGGFNEQFF
-	TRBJ2-3	TRBV28	CASSPFFGRRDTQYF
-	TRBJ2-1	TRBV10-2	CASTRQGGEQFF
-	TRBJ2-7	TRBV19	CASSIPGGYYEQYF
-	TRBJ2-2	TRBV29-1	CSAAPGVDYTGELFF
-	TRBJ1-6	TRBV28	CASSRAGGYNSPLHF
-	TRBJ2-3	TRBV14	CASSSTGWSTDTQYF
-	TRBJ1-4	TRBV5-1	CASSPYGGRPDNEKLFF
-	TRBJ1-2	TRBV28	CASSLTGDHYGYTF
-	TRBJ2-3	TRBV11-3	CASSLGRVGDTQYF
-	TRBJ1-4	TRBV5-1	CASKSGYGSTNEKLFF
-	TRBJ1-1	TRBV2	CASSEGQGATTEAFF
-	TRBJ2-7	TRBV11-2	CASSLGGGGAYEQYF
-	TRBJ2-7	TRBV19	CASSKAGGESSYEQYF
-	TRBJ1-2	TRBV6-1	CASRGGQGRVYTF
-	TRBJ2-7	TRBV2	CASRPLWGGQSEQYF
once	TRBJ2-3	TRBV7-6	CASSLGTQITDTQYF
-	TRBJ1-2	TRBV25-1	CASSADVAGYTF
-	TRBJ2-7	TRBV18	CASSPRQGNEQYF